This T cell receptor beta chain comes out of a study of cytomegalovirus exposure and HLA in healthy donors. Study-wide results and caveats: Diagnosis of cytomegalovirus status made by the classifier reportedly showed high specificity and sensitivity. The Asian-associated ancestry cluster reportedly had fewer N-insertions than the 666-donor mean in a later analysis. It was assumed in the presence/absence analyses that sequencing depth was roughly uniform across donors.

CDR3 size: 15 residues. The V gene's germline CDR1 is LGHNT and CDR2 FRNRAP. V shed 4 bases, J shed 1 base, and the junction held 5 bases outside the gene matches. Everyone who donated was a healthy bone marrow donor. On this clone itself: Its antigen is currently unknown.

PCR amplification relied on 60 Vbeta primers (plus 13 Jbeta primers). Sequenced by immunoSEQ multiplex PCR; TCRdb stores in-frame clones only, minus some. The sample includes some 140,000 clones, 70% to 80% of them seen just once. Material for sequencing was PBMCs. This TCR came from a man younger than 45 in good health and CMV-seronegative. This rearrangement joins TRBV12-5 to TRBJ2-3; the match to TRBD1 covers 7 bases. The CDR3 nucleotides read TGTGCTAGTGGTTGGGACAGCCGAGGCACAGATACGCAGTATTTT. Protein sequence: CASGWDSRGTDTQYF.